A selection of T cell receptor beta chains follows, all from one sample in a study of cytomegalovirus exposure and HLA in healthy donors. The data were produced by immunoSEQ multiplex PCR, yet TCRdb's version contains in-frame clones alone and is incomplete. This table has under 130,000 clones, 55% to 65% appearing once. Sequenced: PBMCs. These receptors were collected from a man aged 25-45 years in good health and CMV-seropositive. The CDR3 runs from the conserved cysteine through the conserved F or W. D genes are given only for firm matches. Size values are once, few and many counts, or a class for expanded clones, and some rows have none.

CDR3nt: TGTGCCAGCAGCTACAGGGATGAGACCCAGTACTTC
CDR3aa: CASSYRDETQYF
d_gene: NA
abundance: NA
j_gene: TRBJ2-5
v_gene: TRBV7-6

CDR3nt: TGCGCCAGCAGCTCAGCTGGCGAGGTAGCGGGGTACCGAAGGATCAAAAACATTCAGTACTTC
CDR3aa: CASSSAGEVAGYRRIKNIQYF
d_gene: TRBD2
abundance: NA
j_gene: TRBJ2-4
v_gene: TRBV5-1

CDR3nt: TGTGCCACCCGCGGGGGGCAAGAGACCCAGTACTTC
CDR3aa: CATRGGQETQYF
d_gene: TRBD2
abundance: NA
j_gene: TRBJ2-5
v_gene: TRBV18

CDR3nt: TGCGCCAGCAGCCGCCTGGACAGGGGGGACTATGGCTACACCTTC
CDR3aa: CASSRLDRGDYGYTF
d_gene: TRBD1
abundance: NA
j_gene: TRBJ1-2
v_gene: TRBV4-1

CDR3nt: TGTGCCAGTAGTGTTGGACAGGGCAACTCCTACGAGCAGTACTTC
CDR3aa: CASSVGQGNSYEQYF
d_gene: TRBD1
abundance: NA
j_gene: TRBJ2-7
v_gene: TRBV19

CDR3nt: TGTGCCAGCAGTTTAACATTAAGAGGGACAGGGTTTACTGAAGCTTTCTTT
CDR3aa: CASSLTLRGTGFTEAFF
d_gene: TRBD1
abundance: NA
j_gene: TRBJ1-1
v_gene: TRBV28

CDR3nt: TGTGCCAGCAGCCCCGGGGGAGTTCGCAGTGAAAAACTGTTTTTT
CDR3aa: CASSPGGVRSEKLFF
d_gene: NA
abundance: NA
j_gene: TRBJ1-4
v_gene: TRBV7-8

CDR3nt: TGTGCCAGCAGTGAAAACTTGTCGGGGATACTAGTGAATCACATTCAGTACTTC
CDR3aa: CASSENLSGILVNHIQYF
d_gene: NA
abundance: NA
j_gene: TRBJ2-4
v_gene: TRBV2

CDR3nt: TGCGCCAGCAGCGTCGGGACTTTAGGGGCCAACGTCCTGACTTTC
CDR3aa: CASSVGTLGANVLTF
d_gene: NA
abundance: few
j_gene: TRBJ2-6
v_gene: TRBV5-1

CDR3nt: TGTGCCAGCATGGGCAGAGCGAACACTGAAGCTTTCTTT
CDR3aa: CASMGRANTEAFF
d_gene: NA
abundance: NA
j_gene: TRBJ1-1
v_gene: TRBV2

CDR3nt: TGTGCCTGGCGACAGACAGGGGCCACTGGAAACACCATATATTTT
CDR3aa: CAWRQTGATGNTIYF
d_gene: TRBD1
abundance: NA
j_gene: TRBJ1-3
v_gene: TRBV30

CDR3nt: TGTGCCATCAGTGAGCCCTTAGCGGGGGCAGGGGATACGCAGTATTTT
CDR3aa: CAISEPLAGAGDTQYF
d_gene: TRBD2
abundance: NA
j_gene: TRBJ2-3
v_gene: TRBV10-3

CDR3nt: TGTGCCAGCAGCTTGGGGGGCCAAACTCCTGGAAACACCATATATTTT
CDR3aa: CASSLGGQTPGNTIYF
d_gene: NA
abundance: few
j_gene: TRBJ1-3
v_gene: TRBV5-6

CDR3nt: TGCAGCGTTGCCAGCGTGGGGGGCTCCTACGAGCAGTACTTC
CDR3aa: CSVASVGGSYEQYF
d_gene: NA
abundance: few
j_gene: TRBJ2-7
v_gene: TRBV29-1

CDR3nt: TGTGCCAGCAGCTTAGATGGGAGACAGGGATCCACTGAAGCTTTCTTT
CDR3aa: CASSLDGRQGSTEAFF
d_gene: TRBD1
abundance: NA
j_gene: TRBJ1-1
v_gene: TRBV11-3

CDR3nt: TGTGCCAGCAGCTCACGAACGCAGGGGAACACTGAAGCTTTCTTT
CDR3aa: CASSSRTQGNTEAFF
d_gene: NA
abundance: NA
j_gene: TRBJ1-1
v_gene: TRBV5-4

CDR3nt: TGTGCCAGCAGCAGAGGACAGGGGGATCAGCCCCAGCATTTT
CDR3aa: CASSRGQGDQPQHF
d_gene: NA
abundance: NA
j_gene: TRBJ1-5
v_gene: TRBV21-1

CDR3nt: TGTGCCAGTAGTATAGGACGGGGGTCGTGGGGCTACACCTTC
CDR3aa: CASSIGRGSWGYTF
d_gene: NA
abundance: few
j_gene: TRBJ1-2
v_gene: TRBV19

CDR3nt: TGTGCCAGCAGACCCGGAGGGGAGGAATACGAGCAGTACTTC
CDR3aa: CASRPGGEEYEQYF
d_gene: NA
abundance: NA
j_gene: TRBJ2-7
v_gene: TRBV5-4

CDR3nt: TGTGCCAGCAGTGAACCCGGGACAGAAGAGAATACGCAGTATTTT
CDR3aa: CASSEPGTEENTQYF
d_gene: TRBD1
abundance: NA
j_gene: TRBJ2-3
v_gene: TRBV6-1